One sample yielded the 23 T cell receptor beta chains listed below, sequenced in a study of blood T cell repertoires in COVID-19. Repertoires were generated with immunoSEQ multiplex PCR, while TCRdb's copy carries only in-frame clones and drops some. The data contain 250,000 to 350,000 clones, approximately 90% of them seen just once; the ten biggest clones take up roughly 0.8%. Sequences were obtained from peripheral blood. The receptors here all came from a man aged 25 to 45 with acute or convalescent COVID-19.

The gene calls are TRBV28 and TRBJ2-1, with D possibly matching TRBD1 (6 bases). Per germline, CDR1 MDHEN and CDR2 SYDVKM. This CDR3 is built from 15 residues. V was shortened by 4 bases and J by 0 bases, with 10 bases between the two germline ends. CDR3: CASSYRVHSYNEQFF. The CDR3 DNA is TGTGCCAGCAGTTACAGGGTACACTCCTACAATGAGCAGTTCTTC.

V is TRBV7-6 and J is TRBJ1-3, with D perhaps matching TRBD1 (6 bases). CDR3 length: 17 residues. The germline gives CDR1 SGHVS, CDR2 FNYEAQ. Trimming pared 1 base from V and 4 bases from J, leaving 17 bases between. This CDR3 reads CASSLVIPGATGNTIYF. Written as DNA, the CDR3 is TGTGCCAGCAGCTTAGTTATTCCAGGGGCCACAGGAAACACCATATATTTT.

This clone was seen only once. V and J are TRBV30 and TRBJ2-1; 7 nucleotides agree with TRBD1. This CDR3 comprises 15 residues. After removal of 1 base from V and 4 bases from J, the junction contained 7 bases not matched to a gene. Germline V lookup: CDR1 GTSNPN, CDR2 SVGIG (reference sequence). DNA for the CDR3: TGTGCCTGGAGTGCCGGCGACAGGGCATACAATGAGCAGTTCTTC. This codes for CAWSAGDRAYNEQFF.

This sequence joins TRBV19 and TRBJ2-3; 15 nucleotides align to TRBD2. CDR1 LNHDA and CDR2 SQIVND come from the germline V gene (reference sequence). The CDR3 sequence is 18 residues long. V lost 5 bases to trimming and J lost 0 bases; unmatched junction nucleotides: 6. CDR3 sequence reads: CASSLEGLAGGSTDTQYF. The CDR3 DNA sequence: TGTGCCAGTAGTTTGGAGGGACTAGCGGGAGGTAGCACAGATACGCAGTATTTT.

The chain uses TRBV5-1 and TRBJ1-2; weak D call: TRBD1 (6 bases). CDR1 is SGHRS and CDR2 is YFSETQ in the germline V gene. The V end lost 3 bases, the J end lost 3 bases, and 12 bases lay between the germline ends. The CDR3 consists of 14 residues. The CDR3, as DNA: TGCGCCAGCAGCTCACTACAGGGATACTATGGCTACACCTTC. Translated: CASSSLQGYYGYTF.

Only a few counts were recorded for this clone. The chain carries TRBV28 and TRBJ2-1, with D perhaps matching TRBD2 (6 bases). V was clipped by 4 bases and J by 2 bases, with 9 bases between them. This CDR3 has 14 amino acids. The germline V gene has CDR1 MDHEN and CDR2 SYDVKM. The CDR3 DNA reads as TGTGCCAGCAGTTCCCGCGGGGCCTACAATGAGCAGTTCTTC. Translated, it gives CASSSRGAYNEQFF.

This sequence joins TRBV6-5 and TRBJ2-1, with D unclear. Trimming cost V 7 bases and J 8 bases, with 15 bases left between them. The CDR3 totals 13 residues. Germline loops: CDR1 MNHEY, CDR2 SVGAGI. CDR3 protein: CASKPTPPYEQFF. The CDR3 bases are TGTGCCAGCAAGCCCACTCCCCCCTATGAGCAGTTCTTC.

This rearrangement joins TRBV9 to TRBJ1-2; perhaps TRBD1 as D (5 bases). The CDR3 sequence is 14 residues long. Trimming shortened V by 2 bases and J by 8 bases, and 16 bases separated the two germline ends. Germline lookup yields CDR1 SGDLS and CDR2 YYNGEE. DNA for the CDR3: TGTGCCAGCAGCGTTTACCTCGACAGCACAGGCTACACCTTC. Translated, it gives CASSVYLDSTGYTF.

V and J are TRBV3-1 (or the pseudogene TRBV3-2) and TRBJ2-3, with 11 positions matching TRBD2. The germline CDR1 and CDR2 sequences are LGHDT and YNNKEL (reference sequence). The CDR3 consists of 19 residues. With V trimmed by 0 bases and J by 0 bases, 8 bases remained unmatched. CDR3 DNA sequence: TGTGCCAGCAGCCAAGAGTTGGTAGCGGGGGGGACTAGCACAGATACGCAGTATTTT. Protein sequence: CASSQELVAGGTSTDTQYF.

The J gene is TRBJ2-7, the V gene TRBV7-2; possibly TRBD2 for D (6 bases). Per the germline V gene, CDR1 is SGHTA and CDR2 is FQGNSA. Trimming left V 3 bases short and J 0 bases short, with 12 bases between. This CDR3 is built from 15 residues. The CDR3 region has the DNA TGTGCCAGCAGCTTCTTGGCCGGGGGCTCCTACGAGCAGTACTTC. Amino acid sequence: CASSFLAGGSYEQYF.

This chain connects TRBV28 to TRBJ1-6, with D possibly being TRBD1 (6 bases). Trimming removed 2 bases from V and 7 bases from J, with 12 bases in between. Germline V CDR1 and CDR2: MDHEN, SYDVKM. This CDR3 region has 15 residues. In DNA form, the CDR3 reads TGTGCCAGCAGTTTAGGGGGGGCAGAAAATTCACCCCTCCACTTT. Amino acid sequence: CASSLGGAENSPLHF.

The rearrangement links TRBV5-1 to TRBJ1-1; weak D call: TRBD1 (5 bases). V dropped 6 bases and J dropped 0 bases, with 15 bases sitting between them. Germline assignment: CDR1 SGHRS and CDR2 YFSETQ. The CDR3 runs to 15 residues. The CDR3 protein is CASKEAEGLNTEAFF. CDR3 DNA sequence: TGCGCCAGCAAAGAGGCGGAGGGGCTGAACACTGAAGCTTTCTTT.

J is TRBJ2-7 and V is TRBV5-1; 14 nucleotides match TRBD2. Per the germline V gene, CDR1 is SGHRS and CDR2 is YFSETQ. CDR3 size: 19 residues. V shed 2 bases and J 3 bases; nucleotides not matched to a gene: 13. DNA for the CDR3: TGCGCCAGCAGCTTACTTCCGGGACTAGCGGGAGTTCTAAACTACGAGCAGTACTTC. As protein: CASSLLPGLAGVLNYEQYF.

This clone appeared a few times. CDR3 in DNA: TGTGCCAGCAGCCCCCCGCGCGGGACAGGGGTCGAGCAGTACTTC. This sequence encodes CASSPPRGTGVEQYF. The V and J genes are TRBV6-6 and TRBJ2-7; 10 bases line up with TRBD1. Germline CDR1 is MNHNY and CDR2 is SVGAGI (reference sequence). The CDR3 sequence is 15 residues long. The V gene end was trimmed by 6 bases and the J gene end by 6 bases; junction bases not matched to a gene: 11.

The chain uses TRBV7-9 and TRBJ1-4; 8 bases match TRBD1. The ends lost 5 bases at V and 8 bases at J; junction bases unmatched: 10. Germline CDR1 and CDR2: SEHNR and FQNEAQ (reference sequence). CDR3 length: 15 amino acids. CDR3 region: CASSVRQGHGEKLFF. The CDR3 DNA sequence: TGTGCCAGCAGCGTCAGACAGGGGCATGGGGAAAAACTGTTTTTT. Complete variable domain (other parts from reference TRBV7-9 and TRBJ1-4): DTGVSQNPRHKITKRGQNVTFRCDPISEHNRLYWYRQTLGQGPEFLTYFQNEAQLEKSRLLSDRFSAERPKGSFSTLEIQRTEQGDSAMYLCASSVRQGHGEKLFFGSGTQLSVL.

This clone was recorded once. This sequence joins TRBV3-1 (or the pseudogene TRBV3-2) and TRBJ2-7, with a weak D call TRBD2 (5 bases). Germline CDR1 and CDR2: LGHDT and YNNKEL (reference sequence). The CDR3 runs to 15 residues. Trimming took 5 bases from V and 1 from J, leaving 15 bases between them. CDR3 protein: CASSKTWTGSYEQYF. For the CDR3, the DNA is TGTGCCAGCAGCAAAACTTGGACGGGATCCTACGAGCAGTACTTC.

V and J are TRBV30 and TRBJ2-7, with D perhaps TRBD1 (5 bases). Looked up from germline, CDR1 is GTSNPN and CDR2 is SVGIG (reference sequence). The CDR3 totals 16 residues. Trimming took off 6 bases at V and 3 bases at J, with 24 bases between the two ends. The CDR3 sequence is CACTKGIPVPNYEQYF. CDR3 bases: TGTGCCTGCACTAAGGGGATTCCCGTCCCTAACTACGAGCAGTACTTC.

The J gene is TRBJ2-1, the V gene TRBV28; maybe TRBD2 (5 bases). Germline lookup yields CDR1 MDHEN and CDR2 SYDVKM. The CDR3 loop spans 16 amino acids. V gave up 4 bases and J gave up 1 base, with 14 bases separating them. The CDR3: CASSSGVDESYNEQFF. The CDR3 DNA reads as TGTGCCAGCAGTTCCGGGGTCGACGAATCCTACAATGAGCAGTTCTTC.

This clone was seen once. CDR3 residues: CASSVEAGPNSPLHF. CDR3 coding DNA: TGTGCCAGCAGCGTAGAGGCAGGGCCGAATTCACCCCTCCACTTT. The V and J genes are TRBV9 and TRBJ1-6, with D possibly being TRBD1 (5 bases). In germline, CDR1 is SGDLS, CDR2 YYNGEE. V lost 0 bases, J lost 7 bases, and 11 bases lay in between. The CDR3 totals 15 residues.

The chain carries TRBV6-5 and TRBJ1-3; D is unclear. The CDR3 extends over 14 amino acids. V lost 2 bases and J lost 1, with 6 bases in between. Germline V lookup: CDR1 MNHEY, CDR2 SVGAGI. The CDR3, as DNA: TGTGCCAGCAGTTACACGCTATCTGGAAACACCATATATTTT. Its translation: CASSYTLSGNTIYF.

This chain uses TRBV19 with TRBJ1-5; no definite D call. Trimming pared 2 bases from V and 0 bases from J, leaving 11 bases between. Germline values: CDR1 LNHDA, CDR2 SQIVND (reference sequence). This CDR3 region has 16 residues. The CDR3 sequence: CASSIQSQYSNQPQHF. The CDR3 nucleotides read TGTGCCAGTAGTATACAGTCGCAGTATAGCAATCAGCCCCAGCATTTT. Full variable domain (rest looked up from reference TRBV19 and TRBJ1-5): DGGITQSPKYLFRKEGQNVTLSCEQNLNHDAMYWYRQDPGQGLRLIYYSQIVNDFQKGDIAEGYSVSREKKESFPLTVTSAQKNPTAFYLCASSIQSQYSNQPQHFGDGTRLSIL.

The genes are TRBV6-5 and TRBJ1-6; 8 bases line up with TRBD1. The V gene end was trimmed by 7 bases and the J gene end by 7 bases; junction bases not matched to a gene: 6. This CDR3 has 14 amino acids. CDR1 is MNHEY and CDR2 is SVGAGI in the germline V gene. CDR3 residues: CASTGQGQNSPLHF. CDR3 bases: TGTGCCAGCACCGGACAGGGCCAAAATTCACCCCTCCACTTT.

The rearrangement links TRBV12-3 or TRBV12-4 to TRBJ1-5; 8 bases match TRBD1. The trim removed 7 bases at V and 2 bases at J, leaving 1 base unmatched. The CDR3 has 13 amino acids. The CDR3 nucleotides read TGTGCCAGCAAACAGGGGGGCAATCAGCCCCAGCATTTT. Its translation is CASKQGGNQPQHF.